These 3 T cell receptor beta chains originate from one sample sequenced in a study of cytomegalovirus exposure and HLA in healthy donors (dated by TCRdb to about 2017). The library was obtained by the immunoSEQ multiplex PCR assay. For the multiplex PCR, a mixture combining 60 forward primers for TCR Vbeta segments and 13 reverse primers for TCR Jbeta segments was used. The source is immuneACCESS, and TCRdb retained only in-frame sequences with V and J called. Part of the clones is not carried over; for the studies checked, unresolved V genes explain less than half of this, and the remainder is unexplained. In this sample the table shows 160,000 or so clones, 65% to 85% of which occur a single time. Jointly, the top ten make up around 2.2% of the sample. Sequenced sample: PBMCs. These receptors all come from a man aged 60-69 years in good health and CMV-seronegative.

This clone was seen only a few times. This rearrangement joins TRBV5-1 to TRBJ2-5; weak D call: TRBD1 (5 bases). The closer fit of TRBJ2-7 to the DNA end suggests the J call may be wrong. Germline V lookup: CDR1 SGHRS, CDR2 YFSETQ. The CDR3 has 14 residues. The CDR3 nucleotides read TGCGCCAGCAGCTTGGAGCACCCCGACAGCGAGCAGTACTTC. Translating it yields CASSLEHPDSEQYF.

V usage is TRBV4-3 and J usage is TRBJ2-3; TRBD2 matches 9 bases. The germline gives CDR1 LGHNA, CDR2 YSLEER. The J segment lost 3 bases and the V segment lost 4 bases, leaving 5 bases of the junction unmatched. This CDR3 contains 15 residues. Here the CDR3 DNA reads TGCGCCAGCAGCCCCGGGACTAGCTTGACAGATACGCAGTATTTT. This codes for CASSPGTSLTDTQYF.

The chain combines TRBV7-3 with TRBJ2-1; 8 bases line up with TRBD2. Germline CDR1 reads SGHTA; CDR2 reads FQGTGA. The CDR3 length is 16 residues. V dropped 5 bases and J dropped 2; count of bases not matched to a gene: 8. The CDR3 loop is CASSPIAGLAYNEQFF. The CDR3 coding sequence is TGTGCCAGCAGCCCGATAGCGGGGCTAGCCTACAATGAGCAGTTCTTC.